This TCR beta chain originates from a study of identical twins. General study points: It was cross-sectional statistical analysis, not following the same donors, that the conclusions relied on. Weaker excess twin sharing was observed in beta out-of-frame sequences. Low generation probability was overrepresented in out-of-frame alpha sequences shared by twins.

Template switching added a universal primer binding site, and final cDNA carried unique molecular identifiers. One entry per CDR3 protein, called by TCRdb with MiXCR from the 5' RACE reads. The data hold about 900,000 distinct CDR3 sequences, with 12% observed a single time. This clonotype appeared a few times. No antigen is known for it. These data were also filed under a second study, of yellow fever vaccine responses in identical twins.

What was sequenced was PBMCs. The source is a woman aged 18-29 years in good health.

CDR3 coding DNA: TGTGCCAGCAGTTCCGGGACAGGGGGATTTGAGCAGTTCTTC. Its translation: CASSSGTGGFEQFF. The rearrangement joins TRBV27 to TRBJ2-1; 11 bases agree with TRBD1. The CDR3 spans 14 residues. The V gene end was trimmed by 4 bases and the J gene end by 9 bases; junction bases not matched to a gene: 5. CDR1 and CDR2 from the germline V gene are MNHEY and SMNVEV (reference sequence).